This T cell receptor beta chain was captured by sequencing in a study of neurological immune-mediated disorders (dated by TCRdb to between 2019 and 2020). The study in broad terms: Peripheral blood TCR-beta repertoires from HTLV-I-associated myelopathy (HAM/TSP) patients, multiple sclerosis patients and healthy controls were compared by UMI-based sequencing. Alongside PBMC samples, the set of fewer than 110 TCR-beta libraries contained longitudinal samples, technical triplicates, and paired CD4+ and CD8+ T-cell subsets that had been sorted. Of the 68 subjects in the cohort, about 14 were HAM/TSP patients, about 34 were multiple sclerosis patients, and about 20 were healthy controls.

What the authors observed across the whole study: TCR clonal expansion was greatest in HAM/TSP patients and smallest in MS patients, who ranked below even healthy controls. No identical CDR3 amino acid sequences were shared among expanded clones across subjects, suggesting private TCR-beta repertoires in all groups.

To synthesize cDNA, template-switch 5'RACE was performed with a primer carrying a 10-nucleotide random unique molecular identifier so that each TCR transcript was tagged. Every sequencing run covered 15-18 subjects and yielded more than 160 million TCR-beta sequences. The RNeasy kit was used to extract total RNA. The KAPA Real-time Library Amplification kit was used to amplify TCR-beta VDJ regions with primers targeting the TCR constant region and the 5'RACE anchor. A first PCR added sample indexes and Illumina adaptors, after which a second PCR increased the library yield. After Ampure bead purification, the TCR product of roughly 650 bp was size-selected on a 2% E-gel SizeSelection system. Before pooling, library quality was assessed on a Bioanalyzer, concentration was determined with Qubit, and library quantification was performed with the Kapa Library Quantification kit. An Illumina HiSeq 2500 was used to sequence the libraries paired-end at 2 x 150 bp. To increase sequence diversity, about 25-30% phiX was spiked into each library pool. On the authors' methods: The UMI-based MiGEC pipeline processed quality-filtered reads and removed over 80% of raw TCR sequences during error correction. IMGT germline references were used for alignment of VDJ genes, and clonotypes were defined by a unique CDR3 amino acid sequence together with V-J genes. Clonal expansion, Shannon diversity and CDR3 relatedness (CalcPairwiseDistances, ClusterSamples) were evaluated with VDJtools, and phylogenetic trees were built with CLCbio workbench. Clones with at least 8 unique UMIs were defined as expanded, with this threshold being based on coefficient-of-variation modelling across technical triplicates. Through fastp at Q25 and MiXCR, TCRdb rebuilt clones from the public reads, retaining in-frame beta chains. For every CDR3 protein sequence, its rows merge into one entry that carries the most common genes and DNA. These V and J calls are TCRdb output, not the study's own analysis. The sample table records 20,000 to 30,000 distinct CDR3 sequences; 5.5% to 8% of these occur just once. The ten top clones hold 4.5% to 5% of the sample.

This clonotype was observed many times. Its antigen is currently not known. No quality values exist for individual bases; no much larger clone is one base distant. The healthy controls were volunteers from a blood bank in Maryland, USA. Unsorted PBMC libraries were generated from 2 million PBMCs stored in RNAlater at -80 °C until RNA extraction. Peripheral blood underwent Ficoll-Hypaque density gradient centrifugation to isolate PBMCs, which were then cryopreserved in liquid nitrogen. The CDR3 contains 14 residues, cysteine and phenylalanine counted. Only the CDR3 portion is preserved as DNA: 42 bases, with reading frame beginning at the first base. V and J lose 5 bases and 6 bases, and a span of 17 bases separates them. CDR1 and CDR2, per the germline V gene, are SGHTA and FQGTGA.

This clonotype was sampled from a woman aged 35 to 49 in good health. Recombination joined TRBV7-3 with TRBJ2-7; a confident D gene designation cannot be given. What was sequenced was PBMCs. The CDR3: CASSTRPASAEQYF. The sequenced DNA: TGTGCCAGCAGCACGAGACCGGCCTCCGCCGAGCAGTACTTC.